This section outlines one T cell receptor beta chain sequence together with its context. This entry belongs to a study of T-cell reconstitution after alpha-beta-depleted transplantation in children. The library targeted TCRbeta and was prepared with unique molecular identifiers. TCRdb processed the PCR reads anew with MiXCR; each CDR3 protein has one entry. The sample has some 590,000 distinct CDR3 sequences; more than 9% are singletons. This CDR3 has 15 residues. Between the trimmed V and J ends, which lost 2 bases and 2 bases, there was a span of 10 bases. Germline lookup yields CDR1 SGHVS and CDR2 FQNEAQ.

The chain has TRBV7-8 and TRBJ1-5; possibly TRBD1 for D (5 bases). The origin of this receptor is a human donor who donated a stem cell graft to a child with acute myeloid leukemia. The specimen comprised PBMCs from the stem cell graft donor, sampled from the stem cell graft. In nucleotides, the CDR3 is TGTGCCAGCAGCTTATACGGGACGGGCAATCAGCCCCAGCATTTT. Its translation is CASSLYGTGNQPQHF.